The following is a T cell receptor beta chain sequence with its context. Participants came from roughly 25 US areas, aged roughly 18 to 95 years. Membership in each cohort depended on participant-reported clinical history. Resolution of symptoms, clearance, or two negative PCRs was present in recovered Cohort 3 donors. This sample stems from a study of blood T cell repertoires in COVID-19. V was clipped by 8 bases and J by 6 bases; unmatched bases: 23. CDR1 and CDR2 from the germline V gene are SEHNR and FQNEAQ (reference sequence). The CDR3 is 18 amino acids. Assay: immunoSEQ multiplex PCR; the TCRdb copy retains only in-frame clones and omits some. The table lists 310,000 or so clones, roughly 89% of them singletons, with 8.9% in the top ten.

This chain connects TRBV7-9 to TRBJ1-1, with 8 nucleotides matching TRBD1. The sample comprised PBMCs or T cells enriched from blood (not recorded which). This clonotype was sampled from a woman aged 18 to 35 who had recovered from COVID-19. CDR3 coding DNA: TGTGCCAGCGATACAGGGGGGAACGGCGGAACGGGAGCCGCTGAAGCTTTCTTT. It yields the protein CASDTGGNGGTGAAEAFF. Using reference TRBV7-9 and TRBJ1-1 for the parts outside the CDR3, the full variable domain is DTGVSQNPRHKITKRGQNVTFRCDPISEHNRLYWYRQTLGQGPEFLTYFQNEAQLEKSRLLSDRFSAERPKGSFSTLEIQRTEQGDSAMYLCASDTGGNGGTGAAEAFFGQGTRLTVV.